These 20 T cell receptor beta chains came from one sample sequenced in a study of CD8 T cells in ankylosing spondylitis. Study findings and constraints: Within ankylosing spondylitis blood, a TCR beta motif made up of eight or nine highly homologous variants appeared to be characteristic.

MiXCR, run by TCRdb on the 5' RACE reads, gives a single entry per CDR3 protein. Found here are 100,000 to 150,000 distinct CDR3 sequences, over 15% of them singletons; the top ten hold about 33%. The antigens for these receptors are not known. Material for sequencing was blood, either unsorted or a sorted T cell fraction (not recorded which). These TCRs come from a male donor with ankylosing spondylitis.

This clonotype was seen repeatedly, ten times or more. V gene TRBV12-3 or TRBV12-4 combines with J gene TRBJ1-1; 9 bases line up with TRBD1. Losses at the gene ends were 5 bases for V and 3 bases for J; bases not matched to a gene: 7. This CDR3 is 15 amino acids long. CDR3 in amino acids: CASSLNRGHDTEAFF. The CDR3 DNA is TGTGCCAGCAGTCTAAACAGGGGGCACGACACTGAAGCTTTCTTT.

This clonotype came up a few times. The gene calls are TRBV11-1 and TRBJ2-3; 10 bases fit TRBD2. V lost 5 bases and J lost 5; bases outside the gene matches: 16. The CDR3 is made up of 18 amino acids. Germline CDR1 and CDR2: SGHAT and FQDESV (reference sequence). The CDR3 loop is CASSPPETAGGPGDTQYF. The CDR3 DNA is TGTGCCAGCAGCCCCCCCGAGACAGCGGGAGGGCCAGGAGATACGCAGTATTTT.

V and J are TRBV9 and TRBJ2-3; tentatively, D is TRBD2 (6 bases). Germline CDR1 SGDLS, CDR2 YYNGEE. This CDR3 region has 15 residues. The V end lost 0 bases, the J end lost 8 bases, and 16 bases lay between the germline ends. The CDR3 DNA is TGTGCCAGCAGCGTAGGACTAGTTGGGGAGTTTACGCAGTATTTT. The encoded protein is CASSVGLVGEFTQYF.

This clonotype was recorded a few times. V usage is TRBV2 and J usage is TRBJ2-7, with D possibly matching TRBD1 (6 bases). The V and J ends lost 3 bases and 3 bases respectively, with 15 bases between them. Germline values: CDR1 SNHLY, CDR2 FYNNEI. This CDR3 contains 15 residues. The CDR3 protein is CASSEGTPSGYEQYF. The CDR3 nucleotides are TGTGCCAGCAGTGAGGGGACACCGTCGGGCTACGAGCAGTACTTC.

The V call is TRBV4-1, the J call TRBJ1-6; D unresolved. V lost 4 bases, J lost 5 bases, and 15 bases lay in between. CDR3 size: 16 residues. CDR1 and CDR2 from the germline V gene are MGHRA and YSYEKL. CDR3 protein: CASSRRPLENNSPLHF. CDR3 bases: TGCGCCAGCAGCCGACGGCCCCTTGAGAATAATTCACCCCTCCACTTT.

This clonotype has more than one count but fewer than ten. This chain connects TRBV19 to TRBJ2-7; D unclear. Germline CDR1 and CDR2: LNHDA and SQIVND (reference sequence). The V end was cut by 5 bases, the J end by 2 bases, with 10 bases between. The CDR3 loop spans 13 amino acids. CDR3 bases: TGTGCCAGTAGTGGCGTCAGAACCTACGAGCAGTACTTC. Amino acids: CASSGVRTYEQYF. Looking up the rest from reference TRBV19 and TRBJ2-7 gives the full variable domain: DGGITQSPKYLFRKEGQNVTLSCEQNLNHDAMYWYRQDPGQGLRLIYYSQIVNDFQKGDIAEGYSVSREKKESFPLTVTSAQKNPTAFYLCASSGVRTYEQYFGPGTRLTVT.

The chain joins TRBV9 to TRBJ2-7; possible D gene TRBD2, 6 bases. The V and J ends lost 3 bases and 5 bases respectively, with 18 bases between them. The CDR3 has 15 residues. Germline values: CDR1 SGDLS, CDR2 YYNGEE. The CDR3 nucleotides are TGTGCCAGCAGCGCCCAACCGGGAGATACCAACGAGCAGTACTTC. This codes for CASSAQPGDTNEQYF.

The chain carries TRBV4-2 and TRBJ2-2, with D unclear. Germline CDR1 and CDR2: LGHNA and YNFKEQ. The CDR3 totals 16 residues. Trimming cost V 0 bases and J 2 bases, with 10 bases left between them. CDR3 residues: CASSQDIGTNTGELFF. CDR3 sequence (DNA): TGTGCCAGCAGCCAAGATATCGGCACTAACACCGGGGAGCTGTTTTTT.

A few counts support this clonotype. The chain links TRBV20-1 to TRBJ2-5; possibly TRBD1 for D (6 bases). CDR1 is DFQATT, CDR2 SNEGSKA, per germline (reference sequence). The CDR3 totals 14 residues. V was shortened by 0 bases and J by 5 bases, with 13 bases between the two germline ends. The CDR3 here is CSARDSQGWETQYF. CDR3 sequence (DNA): TGCAGTGCTAGAGATTCACAGGGTTGGGAGACCCAGTACTTC.

V and J are TRBV7-6 and TRBJ2-1; D is ambiguous. Trimming took 5 bases from V and 0 from J, leaving 11 bases between them. CDR3 length: 15 residues. Germline V CDR1 and CDR2: SGHVS, FNYEAQ. CDR3 nucleotides: TGTGCCAGCAGCCGGGCTTTTAGCTCCTACAATGAGCAGTTCTTC. Amino acid sequence: CASSRAFSSYNEQFF.

The chain links TRBV9 to TRBJ2-2; D uncertain. Germline V gene lookup returns CDR1 SGDLS and CDR2 YYNGEE. CDR3 length equals 17 residues. Trimming cost V 4 bases and J 0 bases, with 16 bases left between them. The DNA for the CDR3 is TGTGCCAGCAGCTCCTCGGTGAACAGAGCGAACACCGGGGAGCTGTTTTTT. The encoded protein is CASSSSVNRANTGELFF.

This clonotype was observed a handful of times. The gene calls are TRBV4-1 and TRBJ2-7; 10 positions match TRBD2. The CDR3 loop spans 17 amino acids. The ends lost 1 base at V and 6 bases at J; junction bases unmatched: 12. The germline V gene has CDR1 MGHRA and CDR2 YSYEKL. CDR3 region: CASSQVSTGPSGSEQYF. CDR3 sequence (DNA): TGCGCCAGCAGCCAAGTTTCTACGGGGCCTAGCGGGAGCGAGCAGTACTTC.

The V and J genes are TRBV10-2 and TRBJ2-7; no firm D call. With 2 bases removed from V and 3 bases from J, the gap between germline ends came to 5 bases. The CDR3 spans 12 residues. Germline lookup yields CDR1 WSHSY and CDR2 SAAADI. The CDR3 region is CASSETNYEQYF. The CDR3 DNA reads TGCGCCAGCAGTGAGACGAACTACGAGCAGTACTTC.

The chain joins TRBV5-1 to TRBJ2-5; 7 bases agree with TRBD2. Germline CDR1 is SGHRS and CDR2 is YFSETQ. V trimming: 0 bases; J trimming: 5 bases; junction bases outside the gene matches: 7. The CDR3 is made up of 15 amino acids. This CDR3 reads CASSLAGGEGETQYF. The CDR3 DNA sequence: TGCGCCAGCAGCTTGGCCGGCGGGGAGGGCGAGACCCAGTACTTC.

This clonotype was picked up many times. The chain recombines TRBV27 with TRBJ2-7, with a tentative D call TRBD2 (6 bases). V gave up 3 bases and J gave up 5 bases, with 14 bases separating them. CDR1 and CDR2 from the germline V gene are MNHEY and SMNVEV (reference sequence). The CDR3 length is 14 residues. The CDR3 spells CASSFSRGGNEQYF. As DNA, the CDR3 is TGTGCCAGCAGTTTTTCAAGGGGAGGTAACGAGCAGTACTTC.

This chain connects TRBV9 to TRBJ1-1; D may be TRBD1 (6 bases). Germline CDR1 SGDLS, CDR2 YYNGEE. The CDR3 is 14 amino acids. Trimming removed 2 bases at V and 2 bases at J, with 10 bases between. Here the CDR3 reads CASSVRGANTEAFF. The CDR3 DNA reads TGTGCCAGCAGCGTTAGGGGGGCAAACACTGAAGCTTTCTTT.

The gene calls are TRBV12-3 or TRBV12-4 and TRBJ2-1, with D possibly being TRBD2 (6 bases). V lost 6 bases, J lost 8 bases, and 11 bases lay in between. The CDR3 has 12 amino acids. The CDR3, as DNA: TGTGCCAGCAGCCCTACTAGCTATGAGCAGTTCTTC. It is translated as CASSPTSYEQFF.

The chain has TRBV14 and TRBJ2-3; D is undetermined. The CDR3 has 16 residues. V was trimmed by 0 bases and J by 1 base, leaving 11 bases between them. Per the germline V gene, CDR1 is SGHDN and CDR2 is FVKESK. Written as DNA, the CDR3 is TGTGCCAGCAGCCAAGATTTGGGCGGAGGCACAGATACGCAGTATTTT. Amino acid sequence: CASSQDLGGGTDTQYF. Drawing the rest from reference TRBV14 and TRBJ2-3, the complete variable domain is EAGVTQFPSHSVIEKGQTVTLRCDPISGHDNLYWYRRVMGKEIKFLLHFVKESKQDESGMPNNRFLAERTGGTYSTLKVQPAELEDSGVYFCASSQDLGGGTDTQYFGPGTRLTVL.

The rearrangement links TRBV15 to TRBJ1-1, with D possibly being TRBD1 (6 bases). The CDR3 has 16 amino acids. The germline V and J ends were trimmed by 0 bases and 5 bases, with 16 bases remaining between them. CDR1 is LNHNV and CDR2 is YYDKDF in the germline V gene (reference sequence). This CDR3 is CATSRENVRGGTEAFF. CDR3 bases: TGTGCCACCAGCAGAGAAAACGTCAGGGGAGGGACTGAAGCTTTCTTT.

The chain uses TRBV2 and TRBJ2-2, with a weak D call TRBD2 (6 bases). Trimming left V 4 bases short and J 0 bases short, with 12 bases between. The CDR3 loop spans 16 amino acids. Germline assignment: CDR1 SNHLY and CDR2 FYNNEI. CDR3 amino acids: CASSGGAGTNTGELFF. In nucleotides, the CDR3 is TGTGCCAGCAGTGGGGGAGCGGGCACGAACACCGGGGAGCTGTTTTTT.